This record concerns one TCR beta chain sequence. The sample originates from a study of T cell changes during pregnancy in multiple sclerosis. Here immunoSEQ multiplex PCR was the method, and the copy in TCRdb shows in-frame clones only, minus some. The data show approximately 100,000 clones, with around 90% seen just once and approximately 1.2% held by the top ten. Sample: peripheral blood, taken in the second trimester of pregnancy. The receptor was isolated from a female donor with multiple sclerosis, enrolled in a pregnancy study.

CDR3 loop: CASSWGLGMGTQYF. The CDR3 bases are TGTGCCAGCAGTTGGGGACTGGGAATGGGGACCCAGTACTTC. The chain employs TRBV5-5 and TRBJ2-5; TRBD2 might be the D (6 bases). V was clipped by 5 bases and J by 7 bases, with 18 bases between them. The CDR3 is 14 amino acids. CDR1 and CDR2 from the germline V gene are SGHKS and YYEKEE (reference sequence). Full variable domain (rest looked up from reference TRBV5-5 and TRBJ2-5): DAGVTQSPTHLIKTRGQQVTLRCSPISGHKSVSWYQQVLGQGPQFIFQYYEKEERGRGNFPDRFSARQFPNYSSELNVNALLLGDSALYLCASSWGLGMGTQYFGPGTRLLVL.